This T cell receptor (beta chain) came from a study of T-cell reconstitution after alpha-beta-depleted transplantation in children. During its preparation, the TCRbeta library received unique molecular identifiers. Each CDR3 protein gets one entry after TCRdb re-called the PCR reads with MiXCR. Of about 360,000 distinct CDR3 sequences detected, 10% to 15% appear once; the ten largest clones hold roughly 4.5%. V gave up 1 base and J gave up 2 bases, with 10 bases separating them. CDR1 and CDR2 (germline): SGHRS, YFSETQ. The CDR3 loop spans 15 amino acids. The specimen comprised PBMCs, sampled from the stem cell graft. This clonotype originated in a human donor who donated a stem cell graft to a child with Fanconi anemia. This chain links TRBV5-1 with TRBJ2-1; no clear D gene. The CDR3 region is CASSLTDPTYNEQFF. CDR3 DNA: TGCGCCAGCAGCTTGACAGACCCGACCTACAATGAGCAGTTCTTC.